This record concerns one T cell receptor (beta chain) sequence. This record belongs to a study of blood T cell repertoires in COVID-19. For the study at large: There were acute and convalescent COVID-19 samples, and they came from the United States, Italy and Spain. Sources were T cells, B-cell-depleted T cells, or PBMCs; the material itself was cDNA or gDNA.

V lost 9 bases and J lost 7; bases outside the gene matches: 4. Germline assignment: CDR1 SNHLY and CDR2 FYNNEI. The CDR3 covers 11 residues. As handled by the study authors: Quantification of nucleated cells was approximated via reference gene primer amplification. Data came from immunoSEQ multiplex PCR; TCRdb stores just in-frame clones and leaves some out. V, J and clone size are those of that table, while D and trimming were read from the DNA. This table holds some 100,000 clones, around 85% found once. This TCR came from a woman between 70 and 85 years old with active or convalescent COVID-19. The sequenced sample consisted of peripheral blood. This chain connects TRBV2 to TRBJ1-2; 8 nucleotides match TRBD1. The CDR3, as DNA: TGTGCCAGACAGGGGGTGTCTGGCTACACCTTC. This codes for CARQGVSGYTF.